The 23 T cell receptor beta chains presented below share a single source sample, sequenced in a study of cytomegalovirus exposure and HLA in healthy donors (dated by TCRdb to the late 2010s). The library was obtained by the immunoSEQ multiplex PCR assay. For the multiplex PCR, a mixture combining 60 forward primers for TCR Vbeta segments and 13 reverse primers for TCR Jbeta segments was used. TCRdb stores this immuneACCESS table with in-frame sequences only. Part of the clones is absent; in the studies checked, under half of the shortfall reflects unresolved V genes, and no reason is known for the rest. The sample table holds some 120,000 clones, of which 80% were seen once. Together, the top ten hold 1% of the sample. Sequenced input: PBMCs. These TCRs come from a man aged 35 to 55 in good health and CMV-seronegative.

The V gene is TRBV19, the J gene TRBJ1-2, with TRBD1 matching 7 bases. This CDR3 comprises 15 residues. Looked up from germline, CDR1 is LNHDA and CDR2 is SQIVND (reference sequence). The V segment lost 4 bases and the J segment 0 bases; nucleotides outside the gene matches: 5. This CDR3 is CASSTRQGANYGYTF. The CDR3 region has the DNA TGTGCCAGTAGTACCAGACAGGGAGCTAACTATGGCTACACCTTC.

This clone was seen a handful of times. V gene TRBV28 combines with J gene TRBJ1-5; D is uncertain. Germline V gives CDR1 MDHEN, CDR2 SYDVKM. Trimming pared 1 base from V and 7 bases from J, leaving 11 bases between. The CDR3 extends over 14 amino acids. CDR3 nucleotide sequence: TGTGCCAGCAGTTTATCCCAGGAACCCCAGCCCCAGCATTTT. Protein sequence: CASSLSQEPQPQHF.

The CDR3 is CASSLTATQETQYF. In DNA form, the CDR3 reads TGCGCCAGCAGCTTAACAGCTACCCAAGAGACCCAGTACTTC. The genes are TRBV5-1 and TRBJ2-5; D is ambiguous. The germline gives CDR1 SGHRS, CDR2 YFSETQ. Trimming took off 2 bases at V and 1 base at J, with 9 bases between the two ends. The CDR3 has 14 residues. Full variable domain (rest looked up from reference TRBV5-1 and TRBJ2-5): KAGVTQTPRYLIKTRGQQVTLSCSPISGHRSVSWYQQTPGQGLQFLFEYFSETQRNKGNFPGRFSGRQFSNSRSEMNVSTLELGDSALYLCASSLTATQETQYFGPGTRLLVL.

The J gene is TRBJ2-5, the V gene TRBV13, with a weak D call TRBD2 (6 bases). The germline V and J ends were trimmed by 3 bases and 1 base, with 12 bases remaining between them. CDR1 is PRHDT, CDR2 FYEKMQ, per germline (reference sequence). This CDR3 has 15 residues. The chain's CDR3 is CASSFSGTSQETQYF. In DNA form, the CDR3 reads TGTGCCAGCAGCTTCTCCGGGACTTCCCAAGAGACCCAGTACTTC. The full variable domain, rest sourced from reference TRBV13 and TRBJ2-5, is AAGVIQSPRHLIKEKRETATLKCYPIPRHDTVYWYQQGPGQDPQFLISFYEKMQSDKGSIPDRFSAQQFSDYHSELNMSSLELGDSALYFCASSFSGTSQETQYFGPGTRLLVL.

V usage is TRBV10-1 and J usage is TRBJ2-2, with TRBD2 matching 14 bases. This CDR3 contains 19 residues. The germline V gene encodes CDR1 WNHNN and CDR2 SYGVQD (reference sequence). Losses at the gene ends were 4 bases for V and 1 base for J; bases not matched to a gene: 8. As DNA, the CDR3 is TGCGCCAGCAGTGGCCCGAGGACTAGCGGGGGGATGAACACCGGGGAGCTGTTTTTT. Its protein product is CASSGPRTSGGMNTGELFF.

The chain uses TRBV7-3 and TRBJ2-3; the match to TRBD2 covers 13 bases. This CDR3 comprises 15 residues. Germline lookup yields CDR1 SGHTA and CDR2 FQGTGA. The V gene end was trimmed by 5 bases and the J gene end by 6 bases; junction bases not matched to a gene: 5. DNA of the CDR3: TGTGCCAGCAGCACAGGACTAGCGGGAGCGGATACGCAGTATTTT. Protein product: CASSTGLAGADTQYF.

This clone showed up just a few times. The chain links TRBV18 to TRBJ2-7; D is perhaps TRBD1 (6 bases). The length of the CDR3 is 15 residues. V lost 3 bases, J lost 4 bases, and 16 bases lay in between. Germline-derived CDR1 and CDR2 are KGHSH and LQKENI. CDR3: CASSPGEQGTYEQYF. The CDR3 DNA follows: TGTGCCAGCTCACCCGGGGAACAGGGAACTTACGAGCAGTACTTC.

V and J are TRBV6-4 and TRBJ2-7, with D maybe TRBD2 (6 bases). The V end was cut by 3 bases, the J end by 0 bases, with 12 bases between. This CDR3 region has 15 residues. The germline CDR1 and CDR2 sequences are MRHNA and SNTAGT. The CDR3, as DNA: TGTGCCAGCAGTGATCGGGGGACCCTCTCCTACGAGCAGTACTTC. It translates to CASSDRGTLSYEQYF.

The V and J genes are TRBV6-4 and TRBJ1-5, with TRBD1 matching over 8 bases. The CDR3 consists of 17 residues. The germline CDR1 and CDR2 sequences are MRHNA and SNTAGT. Trimming cost V 0 bases and J 6 bases; bases outside gene matches: 10. The CDR3 reads CASSDSIAGTGTQPQHF. CDR3 sequence (DNA): TGTGCCAGCAGTGACTCGATTGCCGGGACAGGCACTCAGCCCCAGCATTTT.

The rearrangement uses TRBV9 and TRBJ2-7; weak D call: TRBD1 (6 bases). CDR3 length: 13 amino acids. The V end was cut by 1 base, the J end by 5 bases, with 10 bases between. Germline CDR1 and CDR2: SGDLS and YYNGEE. The CDR3 is CASSVTGKDEQYF. The CDR3 bases are TGTGCCAGCAGCGTAACAGGGAAGGACGAGCAGTACTTC.

V gene TRBV7-9 combines with J gene TRBJ1-2; TRBD1 matches at 9 bases. The CDR3 has 14 residues. The germline V gene has CDR1 SEHNR and CDR2 FQNEAQ (reference sequence). V lost 5 bases and J lost 7; bases outside the gene matches: 8. Here the CDR3 reads CASSPRQGGLGYTF. In nucleotides, the CDR3 is TGTGCCAGCAGCCCAAGACAGGGGGGACTTGGCTACACCTTC. Variable domain in full (rest from reference TRBV7-9 and TRBJ1-2): DTGVSQNPRHKITKRGQNVTFRCDPISEHNRLYWYRQTLGQGPEFLTYFQNEAQLEKSRLLSDRFSAERPKGSFSTLEIQRTEQGDSAMYLCASSPRQGGLGYTFGSGTRLTVV.

Regarding this clone: Germline and junction disagree at one end, which may indicate a read error. The J gene is TRBJ2-3, the V gene TRBV30; the match to TRBD1 covers 7 bases. CDR1 GTSNPN and CDR2 SVGIG come from the germline V gene (reference sequence). The CDR3 has 15 amino acids. This CDR3 is CVWSRRQGNPDTQYF. DNA of the CDR3: TGTGTCTGGAGTCGGAGACAGGGAAACCCAGATACGCAGTATTTT.

The V call is TRBV6-1, the J call TRBJ1-6, with a weak D call TRBD1 (6 bases). With 6 bases removed from V and 13 bases from J, the gap between germline ends came to 22 bases. The length of the CDR3 is 15 residues. The germline CDR1 and CDR2 sequences are MNHNS and SASEGT. The CDR3 region is CASSADSTEFDPLHF. CDR3 in DNA: TGTGCCAGCAGCGCGGACAGTACCGAATTCGACCCCCTCCACTTT.

The rearrangement joins TRBV4-2 to TRBJ2-1, with 15 positions matching TRBD2. The germline CDR1 and CDR2 sequences are LGHNA and YNFKEQ. The CDR3 consists of 15 residues. V lost 4 bases and J lost 9; bases outside the gene matches: 4. In DNA, the CDR3 is TGTGCCAGCAGCCCGGGACTAGCGGGAGGTATTGAGCAGTTCTTC. Amino acid sequence: CASSPGLAGGIEQFF.

This clone was seen only a few times. The chain couples TRBV7-9 to TRBJ1-6; D unclear. The CDR3 runs 13 residues. V was trimmed by 2 bases and J by 10 bases, leaving 9 bases between them. CDR1 SEHNR and CDR2 FQNEAQ come from the germline V gene (reference sequence). The CDR3 sequence is CASSLFEESPLHF. Here the CDR3 DNA reads TGTGCCAGCAGCTTATTCGAGGAGTCACCCCTCCACTTT.

This rearrangement joins TRBV4-1 to TRBJ2-2; D is perhaps TRBD1 (5 bases). The CDR3 is 16 residues long. Germline CDR1 and CDR2: MGHRA and YSYEKL. With 4 bases removed from V and 5 bases from J, the gap between germline ends came to 17 bases. The CDR3 DNA reads as TGCGCCAGCAGCCCCGAAGGGGTTGCCCGAACCGGGGAGCTGTTTTTT. Its protein is CASSPEGVARTGELFF.

The CDR3 nucleotides are TGTGCCAGCAGCCTCGGACAGGGGAGTTGGGAGACCCAGTACTTC. Translation gives CASSLGQGSWETQYF. The V and J genes are TRBV11-2 and TRBJ2-5; 9 positions match TRBD1. Per germline, CDR1 SGHAT and CDR2 FQNNGV. This CDR3 region has 15 residues. The V and J ends lost 5 bases and 5 bases, in that order; junction bases with no gene match: 9.

This clone was detected a few times. The chain is built from TRBV18 and TRBJ1-1, with D tentatively TRBD1 (6 bases). The CDR3 sequence is 15 residues long. V was clipped by 3 bases and J by 0 bases, with 11 bases between them. Germline V gene sequence: CDR1 KGHSH, CDR2 LQKENI. Here the CDR3 DNA reads TGTGCCAGCTCACCCGGGCAGGGGATGAACACTGAAGCTTTCTTT. This codes for CASSPGQGMNTEAFF.

This chain joins TRBV2 and TRBJ1-3, with TRBD1 matching 8 bases. The CDR3 is made up of 20 amino acids. V lost 0 bases to trimming and J lost 0 bases; unmatched junction nucleotides: 13. Looked up from germline, CDR1 is SNHLY and CDR2 is FYNNEI. CDR3 amino acids: CASSEALGGTGPASGNTIYF. The CDR3 DNA follows: TGTGCCAGCAGTGAAGCTTTGGGGGGGACAGGACCGGCCTCTGGAAACACCATATATTTT.

The rearrangement joins TRBV30 to TRBJ1-2; 9 bases align to TRBD1. J gave up 5 bases and V 1 base, and 8 bases lay outside the gene matches. Germline CDR1 and CDR2: GTSNPN and SVGIG (reference sequence). The CDR3 runs 15 residues. This CDR3 is CAWSEGTGFTYGYTF. The DNA of the CDR3 is TGTGCCTGGAGTGAGGGGACAGGGTTTACATATGGCTACACCTTC.

This clone has just one count. V usage is TRBV5-4 and J usage is TRBJ2-2; tentative D call: TRBD1 (6 bases). Germline V lookup: CDR1 SGHNT, CDR2 YYREEE (reference sequence). The CDR3 is 17 amino acids. Trimming left V 6 bases short and J 1 base short, with 19 bases between. The CDR3 sequence: CASMRDPGAENTGELFF. The CDR3 DNA reads TGTGCCAGCATGAGGGACCCAGGGGCGGAGAACACCGGGGAGCTGTTTTTT.

The CDR3 nucleotides are TGTGCCAGTAACTACCCGGACAGGAACACTGAAGCTTTCTTT. This sequence encodes CASNYPDRNTEAFF. This chain uses TRBV19 with TRBJ1-1, with D perhaps TRBD1 (6 bases). V lost 7 bases, J lost 1 base, and 13 bases lay in between. Germline V gives CDR1 LNHDA, CDR2 SQIVND (reference sequence). The CDR3 covers 14 residues. Drawing the rest from reference TRBV19 and TRBJ1-1, the complete variable domain is DGGITQSPKYLFRKEGQNVTLSCEQNLNHDAMYWYRQDPGQGLRLIYYSQIVNDFQKGDIAEGYSVSREKKESFPLTVTSAQKNPTAFYLCASNYPDRNTEAFFGQGTRLTVV.

CDR3 region: CASSARAPGGSETQYF. The CDR3 nucleotides are TGTGCCAGCAGCGCCAGGGCTCCTGGCGGTTCGGAGACCCAGTACTTC. This chain links TRBV9 with TRBJ2-5, with D perhaps TRBD1 (5 bases). In germline, CDR1 is SGDLS, CDR2 YYNGEE. The CDR3 is 16 amino acids. Trimming took off 3 bases at V and 5 bases at J, with 20 bases between the two ends. Together with reference TRBV9 and TRBJ2-5, the CDR3 gives the full variable domain: DSGVTQTPKHLITATGQRVTLRCSPRSGDLSVYWYQQSLDQGLQFLIQYYNGEERAKGNILERFSAQQFPDLHSELNLSSLELGDSALYFCASSARAPGGSETQYFGPGTRLLVL.